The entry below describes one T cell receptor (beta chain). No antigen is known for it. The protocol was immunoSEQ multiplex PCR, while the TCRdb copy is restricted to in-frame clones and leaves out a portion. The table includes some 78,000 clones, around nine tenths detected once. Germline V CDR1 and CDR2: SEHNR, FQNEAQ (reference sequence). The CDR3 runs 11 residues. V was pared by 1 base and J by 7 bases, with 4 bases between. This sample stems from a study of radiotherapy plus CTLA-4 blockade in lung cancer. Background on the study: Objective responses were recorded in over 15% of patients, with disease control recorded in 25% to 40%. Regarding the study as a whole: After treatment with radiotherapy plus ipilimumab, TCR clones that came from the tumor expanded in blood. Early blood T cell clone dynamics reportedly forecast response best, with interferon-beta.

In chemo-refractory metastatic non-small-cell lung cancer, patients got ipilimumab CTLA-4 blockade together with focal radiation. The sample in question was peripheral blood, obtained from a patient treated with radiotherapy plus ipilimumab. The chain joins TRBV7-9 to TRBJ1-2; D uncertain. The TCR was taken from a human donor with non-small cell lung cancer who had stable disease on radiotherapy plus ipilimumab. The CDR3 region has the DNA TGTGCCAGCAGCTTAGTGGGTGGCTACACCTTC. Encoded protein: CASSLVGGYTF.